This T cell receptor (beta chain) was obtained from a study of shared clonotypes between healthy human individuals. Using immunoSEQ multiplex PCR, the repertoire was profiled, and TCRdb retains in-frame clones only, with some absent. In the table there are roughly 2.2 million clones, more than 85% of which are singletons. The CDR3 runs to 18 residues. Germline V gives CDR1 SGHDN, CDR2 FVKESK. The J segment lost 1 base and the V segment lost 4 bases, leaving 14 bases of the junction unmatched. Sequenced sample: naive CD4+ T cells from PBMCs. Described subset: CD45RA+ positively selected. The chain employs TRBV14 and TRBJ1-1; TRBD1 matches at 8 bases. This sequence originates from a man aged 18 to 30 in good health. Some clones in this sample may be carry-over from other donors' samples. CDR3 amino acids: CASSPRRPGTGTNTEAFF. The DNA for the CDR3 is TGTGCCAGCAGCCCACGACGTCCCGGGACAGGAACGAACACTGAAGCTTTCTTT.